This T cell receptor beta chain was identified during a study of blood T cell repertoires in COVID-19. The repertoire was sequenced with immunoSEQ multiplex PCR; TCRdb's copy has only in-frame clones and lacks some. This table holds 150,000 to 200,000 clones, roughly 80% found once. The germline CDR1 and CDR2 sequences are SGHTA and FQGTGA. This CDR3 contains 13 residues. The ends lost 3 bases at V and 13 bases at J; junction bases unmatched: 7. The sequence derives from a man aged 55 to 70 with active or convalescent COVID-19. Specimen: peripheral blood. The V and J genes are TRBV7-3 and TRBJ1-1; the match to TRBD1 covers 11 bases. The CDR3 nucleotides are TGTGCCAGCAGCTTCCCGGGACAGGGGGTCGTTTTCTTT. It codes for CASSFPGQGVVFF.